This TCR beta chain was sequenced in a study of OX40 agonist ivuxolimab in advanced cancers. Germline-derived CDR1 and CDR2 are LNHDA and SQIVND (reference sequence). The CDR3 is made up of 15 amino acids. V was cut by 7 bases and J by 6 bases, with 19 bases left in between. TCRdb's copy holds only in-frame clones and misses some; the assay was immunoSEQ multiplex PCR. The sample shows roughly 75,000 clones, around 82% of them seen only once. The clonotype was recovered from an adult with an advanced solid tumor such as melanoma, head and neck, liver or kidney cancer. V usage is TRBV19 and J usage is TRBJ2-1; D may be TRBD2 (7 bases). The sample here was CD4+ or CD8+ T cells sorted from blood, taken in a trial of the OX40 agonist ivuxolimab. The CDR3 DNA sequence: TGTGCCAGTACCATCCGGGGGGCAGAAACCAATGAGCAGTTCTTC. Translation gives CASTIRGAETNEQFF.